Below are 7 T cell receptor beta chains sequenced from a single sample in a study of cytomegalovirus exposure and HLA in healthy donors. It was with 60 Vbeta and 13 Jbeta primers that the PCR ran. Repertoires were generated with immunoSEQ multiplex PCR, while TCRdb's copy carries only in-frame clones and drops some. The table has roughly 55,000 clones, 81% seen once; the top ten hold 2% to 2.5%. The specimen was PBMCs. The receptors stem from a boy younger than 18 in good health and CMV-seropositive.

The CDR3 DNA follows: TGCGCCAGCAGCTTGGCTCGGAGGGAAAAACTGTTTTTT. Translating it yields CASSLARREKLFF. This chain joins TRBV5-1 and TRBJ1-4; D unclear. The CDR3 is made up of 13 amino acids. The germline V gene encodes CDR1 SGHRS and CDR2 YFSETQ. With 0 bases removed from V and 8 bases from J, the gap between germline ends came to 8 bases.

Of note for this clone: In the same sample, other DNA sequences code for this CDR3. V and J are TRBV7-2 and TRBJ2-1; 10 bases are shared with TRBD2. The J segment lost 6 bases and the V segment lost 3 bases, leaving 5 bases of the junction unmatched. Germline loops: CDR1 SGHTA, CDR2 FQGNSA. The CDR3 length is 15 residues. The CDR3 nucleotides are TGTGCCAGCAGCTTGAGCGGGGGGGCCTCCAATGAGCAGTTCTTC. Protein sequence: CASSLSGGASNEQFF.

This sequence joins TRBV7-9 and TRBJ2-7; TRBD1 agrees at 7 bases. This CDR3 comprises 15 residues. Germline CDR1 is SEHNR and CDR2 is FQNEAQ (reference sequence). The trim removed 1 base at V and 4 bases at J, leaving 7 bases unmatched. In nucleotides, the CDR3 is TGTGCCAGCAGCTTAGGACAGGGAGAGAGGTACGAGCAGTACTTC. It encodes CASSLGQGERYEQYF.

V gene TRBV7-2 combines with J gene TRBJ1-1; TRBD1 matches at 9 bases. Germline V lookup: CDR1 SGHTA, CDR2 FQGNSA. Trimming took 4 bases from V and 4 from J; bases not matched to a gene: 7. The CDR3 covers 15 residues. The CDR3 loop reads CASSSGTGSSTEAFF. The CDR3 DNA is TGTGCCAGCAGCTCGGGGACAGGGTCATCCACTGAAGCTTTCTTT.

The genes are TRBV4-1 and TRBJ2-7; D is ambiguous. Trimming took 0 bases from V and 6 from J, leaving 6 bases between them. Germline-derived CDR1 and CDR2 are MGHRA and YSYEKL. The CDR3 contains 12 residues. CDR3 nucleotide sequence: TGCGCCAGCAGCCAAGACGGTACCGAGCAGTACTTC. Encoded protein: CASSQDGTEQYF.

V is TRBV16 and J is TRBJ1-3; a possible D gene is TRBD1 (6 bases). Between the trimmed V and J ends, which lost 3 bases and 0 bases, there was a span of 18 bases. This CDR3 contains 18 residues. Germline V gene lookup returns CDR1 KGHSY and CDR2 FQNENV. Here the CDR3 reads CASSQGRGGFISGNTIYF. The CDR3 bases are TGTGCCAGCAGCCAGGGGCGAGGGGGTTTCATCTCTGGAAACACCATATATTTT.

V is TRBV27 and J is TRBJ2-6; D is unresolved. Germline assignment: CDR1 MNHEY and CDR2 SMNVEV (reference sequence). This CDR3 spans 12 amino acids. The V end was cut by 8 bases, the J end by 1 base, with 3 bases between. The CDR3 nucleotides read TGTGCCAGCCAATCTGGGGCCAACGTCCTGACTTTC. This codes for CASQSGANVLTF.